The present TCR beta chain was sequenced within a study of CD4 and CD8 cells across lung adenocarcinoma regions. The CDR3 extends over 16 amino acids. CDR1 is MNHNS and CDR2 is SASEGT in the germline V gene. J lost 5 bases, V lost 7 bases, and 16 bases had no gene match. Samples came from patients with localized non-small cell lung adenocarcinoma. TCRdb reanalysed the PCR reads using MiXCR and keeps one entry per CDR3 protein. The sample has fewer than 2,500 distinct CDR3 sequences, roughly two thirds seen once. This TCR was sampled from a female donor with lung adenocarcinoma. The CD4 and CD8 labels of this study may be unreliable. The chain employs TRBV6-1 and TRBJ2-5; 7 bases align to TRBD2. Sequencing input: CD4+ T cells from the center of a lung tumor. The CDR3 reads CASTLWARGSMETQYF. CDR3 in DNA: TGTGCCAGCACCCTCTGGGCCCGCGGGAGTATGGAGACCCAGTACTTC.